The T cell receptor beta chain under discussion was sequenced for a study of blood T cell repertoires in COVID-19. The overall study: The United States, Italy and Spain provided the acute and convalescent COVID-19 samples. Nucleic acid was either cDNA or gDNA, and it came from T cells, B-cell-depleted T cells, or PBMCs.

This CDR3 is 13 amino acids long. Per the germline V gene, CDR1 is LNHDA and CDR2 is SQIVND (reference sequence). Method: immunoSEQ multiplex PCR; TCRdb's copy keeps in-frame clones and lacks some. The table records a few hundred thousand clones, around 82% of them present only once. The rearrangement links TRBV19 to TRBJ1-2, with D perhaps matching TRBD1 (5 bases). What was sequenced was peripheral blood. The TCR was taken from a woman in her 30s who had recovered from COVID-19. CDR3 nucleotide sequence: TGTGCTACAGGTTCCCCACCTAACTATGGCTACACCTTC. This codes for CATGSPPNYGYTF.